This TCR beta chain stems from a study of cytomegalovirus exposure and HLA in healthy donors (dated by TCRdb to about 2017). Describing the broader study: According to an earlier analysis of a few hundred of the donors, some 180 million T cells yielded 95 million to 140 million unique TCR beta sequences and 250 to 350 Gb of sequence data. An early release that covered about 640 HLA-typed donors contained approximately 300 gigabases of sequencing data and roughly 84 million unique TCR sequences. The genetic ancestry cluster associated with self-reported Caucasian donors included around four fifths of the 398 genotyped donors. The study was designed to test whether signatures of past pathogen exposure could be identified by cataloging public T cell receptors. The T cell repertoires of some 670 subjects were profiled by immunosequencing and related to cytomegalovirus serostatus. In addition to the first cohort of 650 to 750 subjects, a separate validation cohort of under 150 different subjects was used. The study combined high-throughput TCR immunosequencing, statistical association of individual TCRs with disease status, and machine learning to predict cytomegalovirus infection status. To study patterns of TCR occurrence, a later analysis re-analyzed previously published TCR beta repertoires from several hundred donors and added high-resolution HLA genotyping. Rather than using new phenotypic data, the later analysis identified candidate immune exposures from TCR beta sequences and from how often those sequences occurred across donors. An earlier analysis of some 600 of the donors applied high-throughput TCR beta sequencing to assess whether each TCR beta V gene segment acted as functional or pseudogenic. Donor age, sex, ethnicity and CMV serostatus were compiled together with the repertoire data. In a later genetic analysis, genome-wide SNP genotypes for 398 of the 666 donors were used, and that subset was treated as a discovery cohort. All discovery cohort repertoires had been generated using a single sequencing platform. Class I and class II HLA loci were covered by the typing at four-digit resolution. The number of typed donors differed by locus: roughly 629-640 for A, B, C, DRB1 and DQB1; some 500 for DQA1; 600 to 610 for DPA1; and roughly 490 for DPB1. A handful of DR-DQ haplotypes were handled as single units for association and clustering because linkage in the cohort was strong. Among several hundred genotyped donors of the cohort, an average of roughly 230,000 unique TCR beta nucleotide sequences was sequenced per donor, of which 15% to 20% were non-productive.

The library was prepared using the immunoSEQ multiplex PCR assay. For the multiplex PCR, a mixture combining 60 forward primers for TCR Vbeta segments and 13 reverse primers for TCR Jbeta segments was used. A multiplex PCR assay on genomic DNA amplified the CDR3 region of rearranged TCR beta genes. On the Illumina HiSeq System, the amplified TCR beta libraries were sequenced as 87-base-pair reads. In the paper's pipeline: A later analysis tallied about 77 million unique TCR beta chains across the 666 repertoires, and about 12 million of those chains were shared by two or more donors. To remove PCR and sequencing errors, raw reads were error-corrected and collapsed into unique sequences using a nearest-neighbor algorithm that merged closely related sequences. Alignment of CDR3 sequences to IMGT reference sequences was used to assign V, D and J gene segments. For a sequence to be retained, a match of at least six nucleotides was required to both a V gene segment and a J gene segment. Rearrangements were called productive when the CDR3 lacked stop codons and stayed in frame with V and J; all others were non-productive. Following IMGT convention, CDR3 was defined as the stretch from the second conserved V-encoded cysteine up to the conserved J-encoded phenylalanine. In an earlier analysis of around 540 of the donors, sequences lacking an unambiguous match to a single V gene segment were excluded. An earlier analysis of fewer than 750 of the donors called V segments functional above 56.7% productive rearrangements and segregating when the between-donor standard deviation exceeded 5%. To diagnose cytomegalovirus status from the catalog of TCR beta chain sequences, a statistical classification framework was built. A later analysis assigned V and J genes by comparing TCR nucleotide sequences with IMGT/GENE-DB human TR gene sequences. A later analysis assigned CDR3 sequences and most-parsimonious VDJ recombination scenarios with the TCRdist pipeline. A later analysis defined each TCR beta chain by its CDR3 amino acid sequence plus V-gene family, and excluded reads lacking a unique V-gene family. As a way to deal with suspected cross-contamination and a sequencing artifact, a later analysis dropped roughly 600 nucleotide sequences that were highly shared and had low generation probability. A later analysis calculated a clonal expansion index for each public chain from normalized within-repertoire ranks of inferred template counts. A later analysis computed generation probabilities with a VDJ recombination model fitted to out-of-frame rearrangements, and checked the results against IGoR. Hypergeometric tests were used in a later analysis to score TCR-TCR, TCR-HLA and TCR-CMV co-occurrence, with a repertoire-size bias correction applied to the TCR pairs. In a later analysis, false discovery rates were estimated by permuting HLA or CMV assignments 20 times. In a later analysis, co-occurring TCRs were grouped using DBSCAN, with TCRdist sequence similarity added in when clustering inside HLA-allele-positive subsets. For co-occurrence clustering, repertoires with fewer than 30,000 or more than 120,000 public chains were excluded, along with roughly 5 repertoires with anomalous nucleotide sharing. The clones in this table, taken by TCRdb from immuneACCESS, are in-frame only. Not every clone is retained; where verified, under half of the shortfall comes from an unresolved V gene, and the cause of the rest is unknown. V, J and clone size were drawn from that table, and D and trimming were deduced from the DNA. The sample table holds under 95,000 clones, of which around 80% were seen once. The biggest ten clones account for over 0.95% of the sample.

Broader findings and caveats from the paper: Immune exposure information for the cohort was limited to CMV serostatus. Broadly in line with IMGT annotations, most TCR beta V segments showed up in productive rearrangements about 87% or about 30% of the time in an earlier analysis of 450 to 600 of the donors. Linkage disequilibrium might explain the correlated functional status among segregating V segments, but an unknown experimental factor could not be excluded. This cohort had only TCR beta chains sequenced, and the lack of alpha or paired-chain data limited which features could be detected. Because some donors lacked HLA typing at each locus, the association tests relied only on the typed subset. At a false discovery rate of 0.05, a later analysis linked 16,951 TCR beta sequences to specific HLA alleles. A few of the identified cytomegalovirus-associated TCR beta chains were confirmed in vitro to be specific for cytomegalovirus antigens. While some public TCRs were present in many individuals, most TCR sequences turned up only very rarely across donors. According to a later genetic analysis, donors in an Asian-associated ancestry cluster had fewer N-insertions in productive TCRs than the approximately 670-donor mean. In a later genetic analysis, a missense DCLRE1C variant was associated with V-gene and J-gene trimming of TCR beta chains, and the association was replicated in an independent cohort. The classifier was reported to diagnose cytomegalovirus status with high specificity and sensitivity in both the original cohort and the validation cohort. A further reported finding was that TCR beta sequences accurately predicted the HLA-A and HLA-B alleles for most subjects in the first cohort. Sequencing depth was assumed to be roughly uniform across donors in the presence/absence analyses, though that assumption may not hold. In a later analysis, the rate of TCR association differed among HLA loci, with DRB1 alleles having the most associated TCRs and HLA-C alleles having the fewest. When HLA alleles, especially DR and DQ, strongly co-occurred, attributing TCR associations to individual alleles was difficult. It was suggested by the authors that the approach could potentially be generalized to other disease states and immunological phenotypes. The sequencing pipeline was judged likely to have produced a cluster of highly shared sequence variants as a technical artifact. A total of fewer than 200 TCR beta chains were listed by the study as associated with cytomegalovirus. According to a later analysis, most CMV-associated TCR beta chains appeared to be HLA-restricted, and the HLA associations seemed to be driven largely by CMV exposure. Because counts were too low, roughly 16 rarely observed V segments, including chromosome 9 orphons, were left out of the earlier analysis of a few hundred of the donors. Several of the top co-occurrence clusters appeared to be linked to parvovirus B19, influenza, CMV and Epstein-Barr virus, according to a later analysis. In a later analysis, HLA-associated TCR beta chains showed more clonal expansion and lower generation probabilities than non-associated chains that were equally common.

The cohort comprised 666 healthy bone marrow donors. All cohort members were sampled while nominally healthy, although unrecorded immune exposures were likely present. The donor was CMV seronegative and was included in the group of 352 seronegative cohort members. Every donor gave a peripheral blood sample, and the peripheral blood mononuclear cells from that sample were used for TCR beta sequencing. Genomic DNA extraction from the blood cell samples was performed with the Qiagen DNeasy Blood Extraction Kit. Remarks on this clone: The specificity of this receptor is unknown. The sample holds no much larger clone one base away, and base qualities are not on file. In the same sample, other DNA sequences code for this CDR3.

This TCR derives from a male donor in good health and CMV-seronegative. The sequenced sample consisted of PBMCs.

The CDR3 reads as follows: CASSAGLAGGRTDTQYF. The nucleotide sequence reads TGCGCCAGCAGCGCGGGACTAGCGGGAGGGAGGACAGATACGCAGTATTTT. The rearrangement joined TRBV5-1 to TRBJ2-3; 16 central nucleotides agree with TRBD2. Sequences SGHRS (CDR1) and YFSETQ (CDR2) are obtained from the germline V gene. Counted from cysteine to phenylalanine, this CDR3 has 17 amino acids. The sequence is cut down to CDR3 DNA, 51 bases in frame from base 1. V is cut back by 4 bases and J by 3 bases, with 5 bases in the junction unmatched.